The next 20 T cell receptor beta chains were all read from a single sample in a study of T cells expressing NK-cell markers. TCRdb reprocessed the 5' RACE reads and keeps a single row for each CDR3 protein, giving no DNA. Seen in this sample are 140,000 or so distinct CDR3 sequences; the ten most common clones hold 9% to 15%. Sample: blood T cells: a sorted CD56 or NKG2C T cell subset, CD4+ or CD8+ T cells, or bulk PBMC T cells (not recorded which). The receptor set was obtained from a man younger than 35 in good health.

The chain combines TRBV9 with TRBJ2-7. Germline loops: CDR1 SGDLS, CDR2 YYNGEE. This CDR3 has 14 residues. Here the CDR3 reads CASSQEGLLSEQYF.

The genes are TRBV9 and TRBJ2-3; TCRdb's assignment of TRBD2 cannot be checked, as there is no DNA. CDR3 size: 18 residues. Germline V gene data show CDR1 as SGDLS and CDR2 as YYNGEE. The CDR3 sequence is CASSNTRLAGGPTDTQYF.

The chain combines TRBV4-3 with TRBJ2-7; TCRdb returns TRBD2, unconfirmable since there is no DNA. Germline CDR1 LGHNA, CDR2 YSLEER. The CDR3 covers 16 residues. This CDR3 is CASSQDRATASYEQYF.

This chain connects TRBV27 to TRBJ2-7; without DNA, the TCRdb call of TRBD2 cannot be checked. Germline lookup yields CDR1 MNHEY and CDR2 SMNVEV (reference sequence). CDR3 length: 13 residues. CDR3: CASSWDQSYEQYF.

The J gene is TRBJ2-7, the V gene TRBV4-3; absent DNA, TCRdb's TRBD2 call cannot be checked. Germline CDR1 and CDR2: LGHNA and YSLEER. The CDR3 sequence is 17 residues long. CDR3 residues: CASSQDHSGRRSYEQYF.

The chain combines TRBV29-1 with TRBJ2-5. This CDR3 has 14 amino acids. Germline V gene data show CDR1 as SQVTM and CDR2 as ANQGSEA. Here the CDR3 reads CSVDLGGSQETQYF.

The V call is TRBV27, the J call TRBJ1-1; TCRdb's D call, TRBD1, is unchecked because there is no DNA. CDR3 size: 14 residues. Germline assignment: CDR1 MNHEY and CDR2 SMNVEV (reference sequence). The CDR3 loop reads CASSPTGADTEAFF.

The rearrangement uses TRBV12-3 or TRBV12-4 and TRBJ2-2; there is no DNA to check the TCRdb D call of TRBD1. The CDR3 is made up of 15 amino acids. The CDR3 region is CASTRGQAVSGELFF.

This sequence joins TRBV6-5 and TRBJ2-1; TCRdb outputs TRBD2, but without DNA this stays unchecked. Per germline, CDR1 MNHEY and CDR2 SVGAGI. CDR3 size: 16 residues. The CDR3 here is CASSYLLAERYNEQFF.

V is TRBV12-3 or TRBV12-4 and J is TRBJ2-5; TCRdb designates TRBD2, a call that cannot be tested without DNA. CDR3 length: 16 residues. CDR3 protein: CASSRTGTPPYETQYF.

The gene calls are TRBV5-1 and TRBJ2-1; TCRdb selects TRBD2, and the lack of DNA leaves this call unchecked. The CDR3 has 13 residues. Germline lookup yields CDR1 SGHRS and CDR2 YFSETQ. This chain's CDR3 is CASSSSGNNEQFF.

J is TRBJ2-7 and V is TRBV27. From germline, CDR1 is MNHEY and CDR2 SMNVEV (reference sequence). The CDR3 length is 13 residues. Here the CDR3 reads CASKKQGALEQYF.

This sequence joins TRBV6-2 or TRBV6-3 and TRBJ2-3. CDR1 is MNHEY and CDR2 is SVGEGT in the germline V gene. This CDR3 has 13 amino acids. CDR3 loop: CASTETTPDTQYF.

The chain carries TRBV7-9 and TRBJ2-1; no DNA is available, so the TRBD1 call from TCRdb remains unchecked. CDR3 length: 14 residues. The germline CDR1 and CDR2 sequences are SEHNR and FQNEAQ (reference sequence). CDR3 region: CASSPRDNYNEQFF. Filled out from reference TRBV7-9 and TRBJ2-1, the complete variable domain reads DTGVSQNPRHKITKRGQNVTFRCDPISEHNRLYWYRQTLGQGPEFLTYFQNEAQLEKSRLLSDRFSAERPKGSFSTLEIQRTEQGDSAMYLCASSPRDNYNEQFFGPGTRLTVL.

The chain employs TRBV5-6 and TRBJ2-1; there is no DNA to check the TCRdb D call of TRBD2. This CDR3 spans 19 amino acids. Germline values: CDR1 SGHDT, CDR2 YYEEEE. CDR3 loop: CASSPLVLKLAASYNEQFF.

The chain carries TRBV24-1 and TRBJ2-5; TCRdb outputs TRBD1, but without DNA this stays unchecked. This CDR3 contains 14 residues. Germline V lookup: CDR1 KGHDR, CDR2 SFDVKD. The CDR3 sequence: CATSEGRGEETQYF.

The V and J genes are TRBV19 and TRBJ2-1; there is no DNA to check the TCRdb D call of TRBD2. The CDR3 has 17 amino acids. Germline lookup yields CDR1 LNHDA and CDR2 SQIVND (reference sequence). CDR3 in amino acids: CASSPGLAMSSYNEQFF.

The rearrangement joins TRBV12-3 or TRBV12-4 to TRBJ2-1; TCRdb selects TRBD1, and the lack of DNA leaves this call unchecked. CDR3 length equals 16 residues. The CDR3 protein is CASSQMTGTGDNEQFF.

This sequence joins TRBV5-1 and TRBJ1-5; as DNA is missing, the TRBD1 call by TCRdb cannot be tested. Per the germline V gene, CDR1 is SGHRS and CDR2 is YFSETQ. The CDR3 has 15 amino acids. The CDR3: CASSLVPGGDQPQHF. The full variable domain, rest sourced from reference TRBV5-1 and TRBJ1-5, is KAGVTQTPRYLIKTRGQQVTLSCSPISGHRSVSWYQQTPGQGLQFLFEYFSETQRNKGNFPGRFSGRQFSNSRSEMNVSTLELGDSALYLCASSLVPGGDQPQHFGDGTRLSIL.

V and J are TRBV27 and TRBJ2-1; there is no DNA to check the TCRdb D call of TRBD2. This CDR3 comprises 17 residues. Germline CDR1 is MNHEY and CDR2 is SMNVEV (reference sequence). The CDR3 region is CASSFIGLAEPYNEQFF.